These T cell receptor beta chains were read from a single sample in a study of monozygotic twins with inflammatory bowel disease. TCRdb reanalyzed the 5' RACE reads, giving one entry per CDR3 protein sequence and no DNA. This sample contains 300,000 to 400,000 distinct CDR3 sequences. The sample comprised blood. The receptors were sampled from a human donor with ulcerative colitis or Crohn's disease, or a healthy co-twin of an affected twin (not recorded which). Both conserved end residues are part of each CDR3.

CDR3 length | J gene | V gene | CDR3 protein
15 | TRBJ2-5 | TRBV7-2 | CASSLSSGGAETQYF
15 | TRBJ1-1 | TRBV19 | CASSIRPRANTEAFF
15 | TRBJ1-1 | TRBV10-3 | CAISESEGTGTEAFF
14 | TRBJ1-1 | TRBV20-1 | CSARSGSGDTEAFF
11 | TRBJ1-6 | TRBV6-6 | CASTPGWGRHF
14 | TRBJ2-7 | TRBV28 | CASLTSGGLYEQYF
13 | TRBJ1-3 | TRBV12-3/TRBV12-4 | CASLWGSGNTIYF
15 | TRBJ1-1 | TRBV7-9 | CASRSPGPKDTEAFF
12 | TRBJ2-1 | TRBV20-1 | CSAGLAGGRQFF
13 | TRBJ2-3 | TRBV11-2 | CASNRGSTDTQYF
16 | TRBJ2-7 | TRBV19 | CASAGTSGIHSYEQYF
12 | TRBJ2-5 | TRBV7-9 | CASSSVGETQYF
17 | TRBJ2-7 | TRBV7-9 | CASSEAIGGTGTIEQYF
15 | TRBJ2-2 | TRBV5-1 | CASSLSASFTGELFF
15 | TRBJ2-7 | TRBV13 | CASSLYLPGGGGQYF
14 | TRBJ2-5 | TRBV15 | CATSREQSQETQYF
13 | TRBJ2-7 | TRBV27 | CASSSRTVHEQYF
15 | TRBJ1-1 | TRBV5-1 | CASSGGGTMNTEAFF
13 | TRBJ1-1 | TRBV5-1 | CASSLPENTEAFF
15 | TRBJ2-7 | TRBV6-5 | CASSSRLAGGNEQYF
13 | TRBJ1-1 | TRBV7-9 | CASSFSQRDDAFF
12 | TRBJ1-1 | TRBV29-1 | CSVTGMNTEAFF
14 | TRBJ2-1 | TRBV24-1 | CATSDLRQHNEQYF
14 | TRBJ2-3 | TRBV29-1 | CSVGGTPSTDTQYF
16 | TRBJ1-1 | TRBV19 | CASSIPRAGKGVEAFF
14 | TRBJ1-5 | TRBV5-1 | CASSLGQGYQPQHF
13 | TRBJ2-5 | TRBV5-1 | CASSPTNQETQYF
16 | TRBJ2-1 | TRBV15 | CATSTRSVETGNEQFF
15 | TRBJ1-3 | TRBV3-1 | CASSQVWNSGNTIYF
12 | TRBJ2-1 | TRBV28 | CASSSAGHEQFF
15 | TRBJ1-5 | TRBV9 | CASSVDTGVGQPQHF
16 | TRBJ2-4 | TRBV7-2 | CASSLVFPVGKNIQYF
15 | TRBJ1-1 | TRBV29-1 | CSVFVGGGLGTEAFF
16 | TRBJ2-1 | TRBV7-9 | CASSFGRWEGLSEQFF
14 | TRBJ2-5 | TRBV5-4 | CASTRRGGIETQYF
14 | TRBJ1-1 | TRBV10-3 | CAIRSGVLNTEAFF
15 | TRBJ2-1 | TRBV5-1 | CASSYYGLAGGEQFF
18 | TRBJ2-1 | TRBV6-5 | CASILNLALTRENNEQFF
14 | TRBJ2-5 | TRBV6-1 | CASSPLGGKETQYF
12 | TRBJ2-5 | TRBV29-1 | CSVEVGPNTQYF
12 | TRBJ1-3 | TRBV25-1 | CASSGTGNTIYF
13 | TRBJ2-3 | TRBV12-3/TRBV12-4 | CASSKDSADTQYF
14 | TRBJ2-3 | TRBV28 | CATSSRWSRDTQYF
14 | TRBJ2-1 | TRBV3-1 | CASSRLEGGGLQFF
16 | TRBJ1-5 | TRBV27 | CASSLKKGVGNQPQHF
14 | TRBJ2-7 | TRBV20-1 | CSVLKPSGSMEQYF
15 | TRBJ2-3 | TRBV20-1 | CSAETSGYSTDTQYF
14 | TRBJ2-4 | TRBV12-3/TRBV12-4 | CASSPHGTSNIQYF
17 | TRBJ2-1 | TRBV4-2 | CASSQLTGTSGYNEQFF
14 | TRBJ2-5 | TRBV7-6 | CASSLETPQETQYF